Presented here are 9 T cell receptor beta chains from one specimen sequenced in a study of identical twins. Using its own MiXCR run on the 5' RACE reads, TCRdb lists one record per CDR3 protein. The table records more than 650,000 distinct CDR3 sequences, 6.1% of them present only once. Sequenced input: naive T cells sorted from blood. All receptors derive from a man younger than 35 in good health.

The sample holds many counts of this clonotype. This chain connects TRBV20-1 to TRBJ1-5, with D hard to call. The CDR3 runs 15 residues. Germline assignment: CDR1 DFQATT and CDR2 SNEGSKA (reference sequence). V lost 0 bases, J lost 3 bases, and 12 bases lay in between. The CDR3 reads CSARDRWVTNQPQHF. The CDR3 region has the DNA TGCAGTGCTAGAGATCGGTGGGTCACCAATCAGCCCCAGCATTTT.

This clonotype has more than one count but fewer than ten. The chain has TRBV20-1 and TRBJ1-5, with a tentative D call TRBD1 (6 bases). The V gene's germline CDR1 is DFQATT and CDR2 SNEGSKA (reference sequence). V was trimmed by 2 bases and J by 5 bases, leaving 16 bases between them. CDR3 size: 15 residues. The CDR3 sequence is CSARSPARGDQPQHF. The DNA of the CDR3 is TGCAGTGCTAGATCCCCCGCCAGGGGCGATCAGCCCCAGCATTTT.

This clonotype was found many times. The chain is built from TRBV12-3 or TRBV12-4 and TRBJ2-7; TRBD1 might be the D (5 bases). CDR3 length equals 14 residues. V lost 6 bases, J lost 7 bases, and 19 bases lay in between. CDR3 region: CASRDLGALREQYF. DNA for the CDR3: TGTGCCAGCAGGGATCTAGGGGCCCTACGAGAGCAGTACTTC.

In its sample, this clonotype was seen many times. As DNA, the CDR3 is TGTGCCATCAGTGAGTCTAGAATAGGCCAAGAGACCCAGTACTTC. Its protein product is CAISESRIGQETQYF. The chain recombines TRBV10-3 with TRBJ2-5; no definite D call. CDR1 ENHRY and CDR2 SYGVKD come from the germline V gene. V was shortened by 0 bases and J by 1 base, with 9 bases between the two germline ends. This CDR3 has 15 residues.

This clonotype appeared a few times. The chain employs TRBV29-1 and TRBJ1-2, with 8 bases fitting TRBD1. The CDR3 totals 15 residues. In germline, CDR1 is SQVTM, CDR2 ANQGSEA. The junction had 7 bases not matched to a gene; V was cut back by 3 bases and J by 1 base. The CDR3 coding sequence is TGCAGCGTTGAGGGGGACAGGCAGCTTAACTATGGCTACACCTTC. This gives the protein CSVEGDRQLNYGYTF.

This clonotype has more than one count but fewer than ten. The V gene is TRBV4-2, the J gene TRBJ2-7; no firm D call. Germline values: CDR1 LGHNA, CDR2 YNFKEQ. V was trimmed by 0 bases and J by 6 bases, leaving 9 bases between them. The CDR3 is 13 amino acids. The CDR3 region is CASSQERPSEQYF. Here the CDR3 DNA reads TGTGCCAGCAGCCAAGAAAGACCGTCCGAGCAGTACTTC.

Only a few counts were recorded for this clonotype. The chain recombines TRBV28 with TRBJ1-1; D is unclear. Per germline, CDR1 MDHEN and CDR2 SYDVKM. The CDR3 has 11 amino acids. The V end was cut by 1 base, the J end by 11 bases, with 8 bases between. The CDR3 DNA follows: TGTGCCAGCAGTTTATATGGGGAGGCTTTCTTT. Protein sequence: CASSLYGEAFF.

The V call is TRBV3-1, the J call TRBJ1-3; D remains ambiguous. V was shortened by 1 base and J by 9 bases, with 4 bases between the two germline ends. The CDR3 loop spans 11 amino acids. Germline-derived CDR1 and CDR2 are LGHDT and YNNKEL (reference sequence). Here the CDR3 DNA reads TGTGCCAGCAGCCAAGCCGGCACCATATATTTT. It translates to CASSQAGTIYF.

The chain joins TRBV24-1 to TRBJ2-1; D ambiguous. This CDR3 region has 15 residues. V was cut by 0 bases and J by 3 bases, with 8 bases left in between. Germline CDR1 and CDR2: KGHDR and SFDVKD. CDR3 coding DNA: TGTGCCACCAGTGATTTGTGGAGCATCTACAATGAGCAGTTCTTC. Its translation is CATSDLWSIYNEQFF.